The 31 T cell receptor beta chains reported below all come from one sample, sequenced in a study of blood T cell repertoires in COVID-19. The repertoire was sequenced with immunoSEQ multiplex PCR; TCRdb's copy has only in-frame clones and lacks some. Of under 200,000 clones listed, around 89% were seen once; the top ten hold 0.77%. The specimen was PBMCs or T cells enriched from blood (not recorded which). The receptors shown here come from a young woman who had recovered from COVID-19.

A single count supports this clone. The V call is TRBV10-3, the J call TRBJ2-7, with 11 positions matching TRBD2. The CDR3 runs 18 residues. Trimming at V came to 0 bases and at J to 2 bases, leaving 9 bases not matched to a gene. In germline, CDR1 is ENHRY, CDR2 SYGVKD. The CDR3 sequence is CAISESGSPGLAAYEQYF. The CDR3 DNA reads as TGTGCCATCAGTGAGTCAGGAAGTCCGGGACTAGCGGCCTACGAGCAGTACTTC.

The chain uses TRBV7-3 and TRBJ2-3, with TRBD2 matching 16 bases. Germline V gene sequence: CDR1 SGHTA, CDR2 FQGTGA. The CDR3 is 17 residues long. After removal of 5 bases from V and 2 bases from J, the junction contained 4 bases not matched to a gene. CDR3: CASSQGLAGGTTDTQYF. The CDR3 DNA sequence: TGTGCCAGCAGCCAGGGACTAGCGGGAGGGACCACAGATACGCAGTATTTT. The variable domain in full, completed from reference TRBV7-3 and TRBJ2-3, reads GAGVSQTPSNKVTEKGKYVELRCDPISGHTALYWYRQSLGQGPEFLIYFQGTGAADDSGLPNDRFFAVRPEGSVSTLKIQRTERGDSAVYLCASSQGLAGGTTDTQYFGPGTRLTVL.

The CDR3, as DNA: TGCAGTGCTATTAGCGGGGAGACCCAGTACTTC. Translation: CSAISGETQYF. The rearrangement joins TRBV20-1 to TRBJ2-5; TRBD2 matches at 7 bases. Losses at the gene ends were 4 bases for V and 5 bases for J; bases not matched to a gene: 1. The CDR3 length is 11 residues. The germline V gene has CDR1 DFQATT and CDR2 SNEGSKA (reference sequence).

In DNA, the CDR3 is TGTGCCAGCAGTCCACCCGGAGGGCCGACAGATACGCAGTATTTT. Amino acid sequence: CASSPPGGPTDTQYF. This chain links TRBV3-1 (or the pseudogene TRBV3-2) with TRBJ2-3, with a possible D match to TRBD2 (6 bases). CDR1 and CDR2 (germline): LGHDT, YNNKEL (reference sequence). V shed 6 bases and J shed 3 bases, with 16 bases lying between them. This CDR3 region has 15 residues.

This sequence joins TRBV19 and TRBJ2-7, with TRBD1 matching 8 bases. The CDR3 covers 18 residues. With V trimmed by 3 bases and J by 3 bases, 16 bases remained unmatched. Germline V gene lookup returns CDR1 LNHDA and CDR2 SQIVND (reference sequence). In DNA form, the CDR3 reads TGTGCCAGTAGTATTATCCCGGGGACAGGATCCCCCGTCTACGAGCAGTACTTC. Protein sequence: CASSIIPGTGSPVYEQYF.

This rearrangement joins TRBV27 to TRBJ2-5; 8 nucleotides line up with TRBD2. The V segment lost 3 bases and the J segment 4 bases; nucleotides outside the gene matches: 13. The CDR3 is made up of 17 amino acids. The germline V gene encodes CDR1 MNHEY and CDR2 SMNVEV (reference sequence). This CDR3 is CASSFSIIPRGGETQYF. For the CDR3, the DNA is TGTGCCAGCAGTTTCTCCATCATTCCTCGGGGGGGAGAGACCCAGTACTTC.

The J gene is TRBJ2-3, the V gene TRBV7-9, with 9 bases fitting TRBD2. With V trimmed by 2 bases and J by 3 bases, 6 bases remained unmatched. The CDR3 loop spans 16 amino acids. The germline V gene has CDR1 SEHNR and CDR2 FQNEAQ (reference sequence). The CDR3 sequence is CASSLRGLASTDTQYF. The CDR3 region has the DNA TGTGCCAGCAGCTTAAGGGGACTAGCTTCGACAGATACGCAGTATTTT.

This clone was picked up one time. The chain employs TRBV9 and TRBJ2-5; TRBD2 matches at 12 bases. The V gene end was trimmed by 4 bases and the J gene end by 3 bases; junction bases not matched to a gene: 1. This CDR3 is 14 amino acids long. Germline CDR1 reads SGDLS; CDR2 reads YYNGEE. CDR3 sequence reads: CASSRTSGKETQYF. CDR3 DNA: TGTGCCAGCAGCCGGACTAGCGGGAAAGAGACCCAGTACTTC.

The chain couples TRBV6-5 to TRBJ1-1; TRBD1 matches at 7 bases. V lost 6 bases to trimming and J lost 5 bases; unmatched junction nucleotides: 6. The CDR3 contains 13 residues. Per the germline V gene, CDR1 is MNHEY and CDR2 is SVGAGI. CDR3 sequence: CASSRTGETEAFF. The CDR3 nucleotides read TGTGCCAGCAGCCGCACAGGGGAGACTGAAGCTTTCTTT.

The chain combines TRBV2 with TRBJ2-1; tentative D call: TRBD2 (5 bases). The CDR3 is 11 amino acids. V was clipped by 8 bases and J by 10 bases, with 12 bases between them. In germline, CDR1 is SNHLY, CDR2 FYNNEI. In nucleotides, the CDR3 is TGTGCCAGCTATGAGAGGGTGGAGCAGTTCTTC. Translated: CASYERVEQFF.

This chain joins TRBV5-5 and TRBJ1-1; 8 bases agree with TRBD1. This CDR3 comprises 14 residues. The V gene end was trimmed by 4 bases and the J gene end by 0 bases; junction bases not matched to a gene: 2. Per germline, CDR1 SGHKS and CDR2 YYEKEE (reference sequence). Here the CDR3 reads CASSARGLNTEAFF. CDR3 nucleotides: TGTGCCAGCAGCGCCAGGGGGCTGAACACTGAAGCTTTCTTT.

This chain links TRBV4-2 with TRBJ2-3, with D perhaps matching TRBD2 (6 bases). The V end was cut by 3 bases, the J end by 2 bases, with 15 bases between. This CDR3 is 16 amino acids long. The germline V gene has CDR1 LGHNA and CDR2 YNFKEQ. CDR3 protein: CASSQGPSGSTDTQYF. CDR3 nucleotide sequence: TGTGCCAGCAGCCAGGGTCCGAGCGGGTCCACAGATACGCAGTATTTT.

The chain recombines TRBV24-1 with TRBJ2-5; D might be TRBD1 (6 bases). The CDR3 runs 16 residues. The germline V and J ends were trimmed by 5 bases and 4 bases, with 19 bases remaining between them. The germline CDR1 and CDR2 sequences are KGHDR and SFDVKD. The CDR3 is CATSAPGDPSAETQYF. As DNA, the CDR3 is TGTGCCACCAGTGCCCCAGGGGACCCAAGTGCAGAGACCCAGTACTTC.

The chain joins TRBV4-3 to TRBJ2-7, with 7 bases identical to TRBD1. Trimming took 0 bases from V and 3 from J; bases not matched to a gene: 5. Germline CDR1 and CDR2: LGHNA and YSLEER. The CDR3 runs 15 residues. CDR3 sequence reads: CASSQDSRGLYEQYF. The CDR3 DNA follows: TGCGCCAGCAGCCAAGATTCAAGGGGGCTCTACGAGCAGTACTTC.

V usage is TRBV12-5 and J usage is TRBJ2-1; TRBD2 matches 9 bases. The CDR3 covers 22 residues. Per germline, CDR1 LGHNT and CDR2 FRNRAP. Losses at the gene ends were 0 bases for V and 9 bases for J; bases not matched to a gene: 27. The CDR3 nucleotides are TGTGCTAGTGGTTTGGTAACTATTCCATGGGGCTATAGCGGGAGTACTGGCGGTGAGCAGTTCTTC. It codes for CASGLVTIPWGYSGSTGGEQFF.

This sequence joins TRBV2 and TRBJ2-1, with D perhaps matching TRBD1 (5 bases). The CDR3 is 16 residues long. Looked up from germline, CDR1 is SNHLY and CDR2 is FYNNEI. Trimming shortened V by 5 bases and J by 4 bases, and 18 bases separated the two germline ends. The CDR3 protein is CASSLQGRYRYNEQFF. CDR3 in DNA: TGTGCCAGCAGTCTCCAGGGTCGCTACAGGTACAATGAGCAGTTCTTC.

This clone was observed a single time. The J gene is TRBJ2-3, the V gene TRBV5-4, with 8 bases matching TRBD1. The CDR3 covers 15 residues. Germline CDR1 SGHNT, CDR2 YYREEE (reference sequence). V lost 4 bases, J lost 4 bases, and 8 bases stayed unmatched. The CDR3 here is CASSPDRGRADTQYF. In nucleotides, the CDR3 is TGTGCCAGCAGCCCCGACAGGGGTAGGGCAGATACGCAGTATTTT.

This clone showed up just a few times. DNA of the CDR3: TGTGCCAGCAGCCCCTTTCCAGGGCCCTACGAGCAGTACTTC. It yields the protein CASSPFPGPYEQYF. This chain uses TRBV7-3 with TRBJ2-7; maybe TRBD1 (5 bases). Looked up from germline, CDR1 is SGHTA and CDR2 is FQGTGA. The CDR3 has 14 residues. Trimming left V 5 bases short and J 2 bases short, with 13 bases between.

CDR3 coding DNA: TGTGCCACCAGCAGGCAGGGGAATCTCCACGAGCAGTACTTC. Residues: CATSRQGNLHEQYF. This rearrangement joins TRBV15 to TRBJ2-7; possible D gene TRBD1, 6 bases. V lost 3 bases to trimming and J lost 5 bases, with 14 bases between them. Per the germline V gene, CDR1 is LNHNV and CDR2 is YYDKDF (reference sequence). This CDR3 has 14 amino acids.

The chain is built from TRBV28 and TRBJ1-5; 7 positions agree with TRBD1. This CDR3 spans 15 amino acids. V was pared by 6 bases and J by 2 bases, with 7 bases of the junction left unmatched. CDR1 MDHEN and CDR2 SYDVKM come from the germline V gene. In DNA, the CDR3 is TGTGCCAGCAGCGACGTCACAGGGGGCAATCAGCCCCAGCATTTT. Translation gives CASSDVTGGNQPQHF.

V is TRBV6-5 and J is TRBJ2-1, with D possibly being TRBD2 (5 bases). V was shortened by 7 bases and J by 6 bases, with 16 bases between the two germline ends. In germline, CDR1 is MNHEY, CDR2 SVGAGI. There are 14 residues in the CDR3. The CDR3 bases are TGTGCCAGCACCGAACCCTATCGGGGCAATGAGCAGTTCTTC. Translation gives CASTEPYRGNEQFF.

The V and J genes are TRBV7-9 and TRBJ2-7; D perhaps matches TRBD2 (5 bases). CDR3 length equals 13 residues. Germline lookup yields CDR1 SEHNR and CDR2 FQNEAQ (reference sequence). V was clipped by 5 bases and J by 3 bases, with 11 bases between them. In nucleotides, the CDR3 is TGTGCCAGCAGCCCGCATGGGAGCTACGAGCAGTACTTC. This translates into CASSPHGSYEQYF.

The V and J genes are TRBV5-1 and TRBJ2-3, with 7 bases that match TRBD2. V dropped 4 bases and J dropped 5; count of bases not matched to a gene: 13. The CDR3 consists of 16 residues. From germline, CDR1 is SGHRS and CDR2 YFSETQ. The CDR3 here is CASSPSVSSGGDTQYF. CDR3 DNA sequence: TGCGCCAGCAGCCCCTCCGTGTCTAGCGGTGGAGATACGCAGTATTTT.

This rearrangement joins TRBV7-9 to TRBJ2-5; 8 nucleotides align to TRBD1. Per the germline V gene, CDR1 is SEHNR and CDR2 is FQNEAQ (reference sequence). The trim removed 5 bases at V and 5 bases at J, leaving 13 bases unmatched. The length of the CDR3 is 16 residues. The chain's CDR3 is CASSQWTGRDWETQYF. The CDR3 DNA sequence: TGTGCCAGCAGCCAGTGGACAGGGCGCGACTGGGAGACCCAGTACTTC.

This chain uses TRBV25-1 with TRBJ1-2; no clear D. CDR1 MGHDK and CDR2 SYGVNS come from the germline V gene. This CDR3 is 17 amino acids long. V was trimmed by 5 bases and J by 2 bases, leaving 21 bases between them. DNA for the CDR3: TGTGCCAGCAGTCCAACCGAGATAACGGGTTCAAACTATGGCTACACCTTC. Amino acids: CASSPTEITGSNYGYTF.

This clone was recorded at least ten times. The chain recombines TRBV11-3 with TRBJ2-1, with D possibly TRBD2 on 5 matching bases. The V and J ends lost 4 bases and 7 bases respectively, with 17 bases between them. The length of the CDR3 is 15 residues. Germline V gene lookup returns CDR1 SGHNT and CDR2 YENEEA. The chain's CDR3 is CASSSTRQPTNEQFF. The CDR3 nucleotides are TGTGCCAGCAGCTCAACTAGGCAACCTACAAATGAGCAGTTCTTC.

This rearrangement joins TRBV21-1 to TRBJ2-2; the table's D gene call, TRBD1, was not cross checked with the DNA. TRBV21-1 is given as a pseudogene. The CDR3 runs to 16 residues. Written as DNA, the CDR3 is TGTGCCAGCAGCAAAGACCTGGACAGCCCGGGGGGGGAGCTGTTTTTT. Translating gives CASSKDLDSPGGELFF.

The chain recombines TRBV25-1 with TRBJ1-1, with 8 bases fitting TRBD1. V shed 3 bases, J shed 5 bases, and the junction held 8 bases outside the gene matches. In germline, CDR1 is MGHDK, CDR2 SYGVNS. CDR3 size: 15 residues. The CDR3 sequence is CASSDAGQGRTEAFF. In nucleotides, the CDR3 is TGTGCCAGCAGTGACGCCGGACAGGGCAGAACTGAAGCTTTCTTT.

The chain has TRBV11-3 and TRBJ1-5; 12 nucleotides match TRBD1. J gave up 6 bases and V 5 bases, and 5 bases lay outside the gene matches. This CDR3 has 15 amino acids. Germline CDR1 SGHNT, CDR2 YENEEA. DNA of the CDR3: TGTGCCAGCAGCCCATGGGACAGGGGGCCTCAGCCCCAGCATTTT. Translated: CASSPWDRGPQPQHF.

This clone was counted a single time. The V call is TRBV28, the J call TRBJ2-3; a weak D match, TRBD2 (8 bases). V dropped 8 bases and J dropped 10 bases, with 25 bases sitting between them. In germline, CDR1 is MDHEN, CDR2 SYDVKM. This CDR3 has 15 amino acids. Here the CDR3 reads CASATSASGGGPQYF. The CDR3, as DNA: TGTGCCAGCGCGACTAGCGCCTCAGGGGGTGGTCCGCAGTATTTT.

This chain joins TRBV4-2 and TRBJ2-6, with TRBD1 matching over 7 bases. Losses at the gene ends were 4 bases for V and 1 base for J; bases not matched to a gene: 4. CDR1 LGHNA and CDR2 YNFKEQ come from the germline V gene. This CDR3 comprises 16 residues. The CDR3: CASSRSRGSGANVLTF. The CDR3 region has the DNA TGTGCCAGCAGCCGATCCAGGGGGTCTGGGGCCAACGTCCTGACTTTC.